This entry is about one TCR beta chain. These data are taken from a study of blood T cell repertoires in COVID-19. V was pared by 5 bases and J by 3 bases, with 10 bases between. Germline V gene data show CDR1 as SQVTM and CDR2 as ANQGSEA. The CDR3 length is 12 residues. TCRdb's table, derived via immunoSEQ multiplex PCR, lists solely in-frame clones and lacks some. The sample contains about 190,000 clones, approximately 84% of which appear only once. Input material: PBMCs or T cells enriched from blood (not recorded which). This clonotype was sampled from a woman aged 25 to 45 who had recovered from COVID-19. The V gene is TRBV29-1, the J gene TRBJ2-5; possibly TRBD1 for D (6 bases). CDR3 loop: CSVRRTEETQYF. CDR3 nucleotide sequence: TGCAGCGTTAGACGGACAGAAGAGACCCAGTACTTC.